The 13 T cell receptor beta chains listed next were all sequenced from one sample in a study of Graves' ophthalmopathy and Graves' hyperthyroidism. TCR beta CDR3 amplification used RNA transcripts. First-round RT-PCR with HTBI primers preceded a second-round multiplex PCR. In TCRdb, the multiplex PCR reads were re-called with MiXCR into one record per CDR3 protein. The sample carries over a million distinct CDR3 sequences, roughly 35% recorded once. The sample taken for sequencing was peripheral blood or thyroid tissue (not recorded which). These receptors came from an adult man with Graves' hyperthyroidism.

This clonotype was detected a few times. This chain connects TRBV9 to TRBJ2-2; D possibly corresponds to TRBD2 (5 bases). The V end lost 0 bases, the J end lost 7 bases, and 10 bases lay between the germline ends. The V gene's germline CDR1 is SGDLS and CDR2 YYNGEE. The CDR3 length is 14 residues. The DNA of the CDR3 is TGTGCCAGCAGCGTAGTTAGCCGGGGCGGGGAGCTGTTTTTT. Amino acid sequence: CASSVVSRGGELFF. Together with reference TRBV9 and TRBJ2-2, the CDR3 gives the full variable domain: DSGVTQTPKHLITATGQRVTLRCSPRSGDLSVYWYQQSLDQGLQFLIQYYNGEERAKGNILERFSAQQFPDLHSELNLSSLELGDSALYFCASSVVSRGGELFFGEGSRLTVL.

In its sample, this clonotype was seen many times. J is TRBJ1-5 and V is TRBV5-1; D is perhaps TRBD1 (5 bases). Germline V gives CDR1 SGHRS, CDR2 YFSETQ. This CDR3 region has 14 residues. Trimming pared 3 bases from V and 2 bases from J, leaving 9 bases between. The CDR3 protein is CASSSGHGNQPQHF. The CDR3 nucleotides are TGCGCCAGCAGCTCCGGACACGGCAATCAGCCCCAGCATTTT.

Only a few counts were recorded for this clonotype. V usage is TRBV2 and J usage is TRBJ2-2; 7 bases agree with TRBD2. CDR1 is SNHLY, CDR2 FYNNEI, per germline. The CDR3 sequence is 14 residues long. The V and J ends lost 3 bases and 5 bases, in that order; junction bases with no gene match: 3. DNA of the CDR3: TGTGCCAGCAGTGAGGGAGGGATAACCGGGGAGCTGTTTTTT. Protein product: CASSEGGITGELFF. Combining the CDR3 with reference TRBV2 and TRBJ2-2 gives the whole variable domain EPEVTQTPSHQVTQMGQEVILRCVPISNHLYFYWYRQILGQKVEFLVSFYNNEISEKSEIFDDQFSVERPDGSNFTLKIRSTKLEDSAMYFCASSEGGITGELFFGEGSRLTVL.

This clonotype was detected ten times or more. V is TRBV10-3 and J is TRBJ2-6; tentative D call: TRBD1 (6 bases). This CDR3 region has 15 residues. Per the germline V gene, CDR1 is ENHRY and CDR2 is SYGVKD. Trimming left V 7 bases short and J 2 bases short, with 12 bases between. This chain's CDR3 is CAINSGVTGANVLTF. CDR3 DNA: TGTGCCATCAACTCAGGGGTTACTGGGGCCAACGTCCTGACTTTC.

This clonotype has a count of ten or more. The chain employs TRBV19 and TRBJ1-2, with a possible D match to TRBD1 (6 bases). CDR1 and CDR2 from the germline V gene are LNHDA and SQIVND (reference sequence). V was cut by 5 bases and J by 6 bases, with 13 bases left in between. The CDR3 is 13 residues long. CDR3 sequence (DNA): TGTGCCAGTAGTGTTCGGACAGAGAATGGCTACACCTTC. This codes for CASSVRTENGYTF.

The gene calls are TRBV6-6 and TRBJ2-2; D unclear. This CDR3 is built from 16 residues. With 6 bases removed from V and 0 bases from J, the gap between germline ends came to 14 bases. Germline V CDR1 and CDR2: MNHNY, SVGAGI (reference sequence). CDR3 protein: CASSPVGDANTGELFF. The CDR3 coding sequence is TGTGCCAGCAGCCCAGTGGGCGACGCGAACACCGGGGAGCTGTTTTTT.

The sample holds many counts of this clonotype. V usage is TRBV29-1 and J usage is TRBJ2-7; 8 bases are shared with TRBD1. This CDR3 region has 13 residues. Per germline, CDR1 SQVTM and CDR2 ANQGSEA. After removal of 5 bases from V and 2 bases from J, the junction contained 5 bases not matched to a gene. Here the CDR3 DNA reads TGCAGCGTTCTCGAGACAGGGGCCTACGAGCAGTACTTC. It codes for CSVLETGAYEQYF.

The chain is built from TRBV29-1 and TRBJ2-5; D not resolved. The CDR3 is 14 amino acids. Between the trimmed V and J ends, which lost 0 bases and 3 bases, there was a span of 11 bases. Germline-derived CDR1 and CDR2 are SQVTM and ANQGSEA. The CDR3 spells CSVEDLRSKETQYF. In nucleotides, the CDR3 is TGCAGCGTTGAAGATCTCCGGAGTAAAGAGACCCAGTACTTC.

This clonotype was counted between two and nine times. The chain links TRBV10-3 to TRBJ2-4; 10 bases map to TRBD1. The germline CDR1 and CDR2 sequences are ENHRY and SYGVKD. The length of the CDR3 is 16 residues. The J segment lost 3 bases and the V segment lost 3 bases, leaving 5 bases of the junction unmatched. Here the CDR3 DNA reads TGTGCCATCAGTGACCCGGACAGGGGGGGCAAAAACATTCAGTACTTC. Protein: CAISDPDRGGKNIQYF.

This clonotype was observed a handful of times. One junction end does not reproduce the germline sequence, and a read error may be involved. This rearrangement joins TRBV2 to TRBJ1-4, with 8 bases that match TRBD1. CDR3 length: 15 residues. Germline CDR1 is SNHLY and CDR2 is FYNNEI. CDR3 sequence: CASSEQGAMNGKLFF. CDR3 DNA sequence: TGTGCCAGCAGTGAGCAGGGGGCCATGAATGGAAAACTGTTTTTT. Based on the CDR3 plus reference TRBV2 and TRBJ1-4, the full variable domain is EPEVTQTPSHQVTQMGQEVILRCVPISNHLYFYWYRQILGQKVEFLVSFYNNEISEKSEIFDDQFSVERPDGSNFTLKIRSTKLEDSAMYFCASSEQGAMNGKLFFGSGTQLSVL.

This clonotype was picked up many times. Written as DNA, the CDR3 is TGTGCCACCCAGGGGCCAGCAGCTAACTATGGCTACACCTTC. Residues: CATQGPAANYGYTF. V and J are TRBV24-1 and TRBJ1-2; weak D call: TRBD1 (6 bases). The V end lost 9 bases, the J end lost 0 bases, and 13 bases lay between the germline ends. From germline, CDR1 is KGHDR and CDR2 SFDVKD. This CDR3 has 14 amino acids.

The V gene is TRBV24-1, the J gene TRBJ2-5; D might be TRBD2 (5 bases). The CDR3 totals 13 residues. Trimming pared 6 bases from V and 2 bases from J, leaving 9 bases between. Germline lookup yields CDR1 KGHDR and CDR2 SFDVKD. CDR3 sequence (DNA): TGTGCCACCAGTAACGGACTGCAAGAGACCCAGTACTTC. This gives the protein CATSNGLQETQYF.

The chain has TRBV15 and TRBJ1-4; a possible D gene is TRBD1 (5 bases). Trimming stripped 6 bases from V and 1 base from J, with 9 bases between. This CDR3 comprises 14 residues. Germline CDR1 LNHNV, CDR2 YYDKDF (reference sequence). DNA of the CDR3: TGTGCCACCAGGCGGGGGATAACTAATGAAAAACTGTTTTTT. Translation gives CATRRGITNEKLFF.